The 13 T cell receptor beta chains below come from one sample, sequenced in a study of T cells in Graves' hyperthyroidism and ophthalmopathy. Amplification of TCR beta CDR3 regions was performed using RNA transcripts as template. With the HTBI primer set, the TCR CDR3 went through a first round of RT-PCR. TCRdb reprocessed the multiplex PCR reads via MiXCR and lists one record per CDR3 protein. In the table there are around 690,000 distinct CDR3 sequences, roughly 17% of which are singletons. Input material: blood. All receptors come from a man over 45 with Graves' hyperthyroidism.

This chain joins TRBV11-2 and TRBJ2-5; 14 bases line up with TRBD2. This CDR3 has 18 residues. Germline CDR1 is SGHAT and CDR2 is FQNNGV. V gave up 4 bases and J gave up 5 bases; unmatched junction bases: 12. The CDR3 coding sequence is TGTGCCAGCAGCTCGGTTTTTCGACTAGCGGGAGGGTGGGAGACCCAGTACTTC. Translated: CASSSVFRLAGGWETQYF.

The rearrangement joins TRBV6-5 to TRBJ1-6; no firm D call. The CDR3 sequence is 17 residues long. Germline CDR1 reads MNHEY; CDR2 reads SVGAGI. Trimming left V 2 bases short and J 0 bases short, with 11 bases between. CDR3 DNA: TGTGCCAGCAGTTACGGGGTTTTGAGCTCCTATAATTCACCCCTCCACTTT. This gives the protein CASSYGVLSSYNSPLHF.

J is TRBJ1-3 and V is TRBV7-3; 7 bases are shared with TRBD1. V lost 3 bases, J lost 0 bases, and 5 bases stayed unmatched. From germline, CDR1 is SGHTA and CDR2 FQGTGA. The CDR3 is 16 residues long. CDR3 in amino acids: CASSLTPGGSGNTIYF. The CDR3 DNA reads TGTGCCAGCAGCTTGACTCCAGGGGGCTCTGGAAACACCATATATTTT.

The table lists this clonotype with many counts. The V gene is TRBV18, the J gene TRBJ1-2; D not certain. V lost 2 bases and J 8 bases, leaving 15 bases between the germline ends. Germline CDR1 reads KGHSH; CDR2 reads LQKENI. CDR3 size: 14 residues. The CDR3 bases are TGTGCCAGCTCACCATCTACGTTGGAGGGAGGCTACACCTTC. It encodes CASSPSTLEGGYTF.

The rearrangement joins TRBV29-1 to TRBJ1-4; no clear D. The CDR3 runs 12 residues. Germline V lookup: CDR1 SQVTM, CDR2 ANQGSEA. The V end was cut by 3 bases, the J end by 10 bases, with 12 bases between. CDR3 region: CSVEGSAGKLFF. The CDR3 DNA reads TGCAGCGTTGAGGGCTCGGCCGGAAAACTGTTTTTT.

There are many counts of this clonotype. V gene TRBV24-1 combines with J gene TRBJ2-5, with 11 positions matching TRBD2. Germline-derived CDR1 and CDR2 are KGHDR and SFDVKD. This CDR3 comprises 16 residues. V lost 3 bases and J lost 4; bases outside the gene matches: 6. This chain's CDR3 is CATSDIAGGPVETQYF. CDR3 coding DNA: TGTGCCACCAGTGATATAGCGGGAGGGCCAGTAGAGACCCAGTACTTC.

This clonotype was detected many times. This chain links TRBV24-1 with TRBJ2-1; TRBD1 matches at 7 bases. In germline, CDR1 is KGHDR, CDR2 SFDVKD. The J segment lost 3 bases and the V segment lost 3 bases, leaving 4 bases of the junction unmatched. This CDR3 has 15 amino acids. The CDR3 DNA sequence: TGTGCCACCAGTGATCCCAGGACAGGCTACAATGAGCAGTTCTTC. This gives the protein CATSDPRTGYNEQFF.

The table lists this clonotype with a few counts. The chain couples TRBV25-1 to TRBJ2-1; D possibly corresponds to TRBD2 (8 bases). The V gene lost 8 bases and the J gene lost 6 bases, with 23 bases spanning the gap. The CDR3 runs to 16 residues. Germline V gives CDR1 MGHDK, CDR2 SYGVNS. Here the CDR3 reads CASSRGDSGRTNEQFF. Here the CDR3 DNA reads TGTGCCAGCTCACGAGGGGACAGCGGGAGAACCAATGAGCAGTTCTTC.

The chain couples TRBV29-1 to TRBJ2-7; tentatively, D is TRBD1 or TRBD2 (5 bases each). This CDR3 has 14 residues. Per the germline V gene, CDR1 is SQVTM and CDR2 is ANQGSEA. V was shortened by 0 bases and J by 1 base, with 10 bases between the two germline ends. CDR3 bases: TGCAGCGTTGAAGACGGGACCGGGTCCTACGAGCAGTACTTC. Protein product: CSVEDGTGSYEQYF.

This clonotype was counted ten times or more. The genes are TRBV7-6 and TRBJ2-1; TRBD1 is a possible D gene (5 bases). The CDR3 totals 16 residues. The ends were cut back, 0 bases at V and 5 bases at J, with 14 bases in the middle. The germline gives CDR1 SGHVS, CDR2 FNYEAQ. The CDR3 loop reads CASSLAWQGRNNEQFF. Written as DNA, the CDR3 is TGTGCCAGCAGCTTAGCGTGGCAGGGTCGGAACAATGAGCAGTTCTTC.

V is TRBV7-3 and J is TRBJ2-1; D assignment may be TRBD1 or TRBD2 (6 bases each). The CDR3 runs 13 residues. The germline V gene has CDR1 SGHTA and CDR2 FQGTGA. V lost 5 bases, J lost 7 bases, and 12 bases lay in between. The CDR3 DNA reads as TGTGCCAGCAGCCGCTCGGGGGCGAATGAGCAGTTCTTC. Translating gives CASSRSGANEQFF.

The CDR3 DNA sequence: TGTGCCAGCAGCTTATCATCTACAGTCAGGGAAGGTCAGCCCCAGCATTTT. Translating it yields CASSLSSTVREGQPQHF. This rearrangement joins TRBV7-2 to TRBJ1-5, with a weak D call TRBD1 (5 bases). With 2 bases removed from V and 6 bases from J, the gap between germline ends came to 20 bases. This CDR3 is 17 amino acids long. Looked up from germline, CDR1 is SGHTA and CDR2 is FQGNSA. The full variable domain, with the rest looked up from reference TRBV7-2 and TRBJ1-5, is GAGVSQSPSNKVTEKGKDVELRCDPISGHTALYWYRQSLGQGLEFLIYFQGNSAPDKSGLPSDRFSAERTGGSVSTLTIQRTQQEDSAVYLCASSLSSTVREGQPQHFGDGTRLSIL.

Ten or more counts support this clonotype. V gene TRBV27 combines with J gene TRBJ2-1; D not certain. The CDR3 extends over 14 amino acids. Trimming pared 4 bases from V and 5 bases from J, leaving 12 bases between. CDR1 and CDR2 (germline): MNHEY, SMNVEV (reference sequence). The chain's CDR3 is CASSSLGRDNEQFF. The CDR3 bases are TGTGCCAGCAGTTCCCTAGGCAGAGACAATGAGCAGTTCTTC.